This T cell receptor beta chain was retrieved from a study of CD4 T cell repertoires in COVID-19. On the study more broadly: Other coronavirus spike proteins restimulated relabeled CFSE-low cells expanded with IL-2 for 10 days.

No culture step preceded sequencing of the ex vivo isolated memory T cells. Generated by immunoSEQ multiplex PCR, the TCRdb table keeps only in-frame clones and is missing some. The table lists around 22,000 clones, roughly 91% of them singletons. The J segment lost 2 bases and the V segment lost 5 bases, leaving 5 bases of the junction unmatched. The CDR3 has 13 residues. Germline CDR1 and CDR2: GTSNPN and SVGIG (reference sequence). Source: central memory CD4+ T cells from blood, taken before the COVID-19 pandemic. This sequence was found in a human donor who had COVID-19. The genes are TRBV30 and TRBJ2-7, with TRBD1 matching over 8 bases. CDR3 coding DNA: TGTGCCTGGGCCGGGACAGGTCCCTACGAGCAGTACTTC. Amino acids: CAWAGTGPYEQYF.